These 24 T cell receptor beta chains were all obtained from the same sample, sequenced in a study of Ad26.COV2.S vaccination and SARS-CoV-2 variants. Sequenced by immunoSEQ multiplex PCR; TCRdb stores in-frame clones only, minus some. The table lists about 680,000 clones, 70% to 90% of them singletons. Treatment noted: approximately 18 received Ad26.COV2.S at low or high dose, single or two shots; 5 received placebo; per-sample allocation not given. Each sample was drawn 63 days after the first injection (of vaccine or placebo). The material sequenced was peripheral blood, taken in a trial of Ad26.COV2.S vaccine versus placebo. Receptor source: a person aged 18-60 years who received the Ad26.COV2.S COVID-19 vaccine or a placebo.

The gene calls are TRBV4-3 and TRBJ2-2, with D perhaps TRBD2 (6 bases). CDR1 is LGHNA and CDR2 is YSLEER in the germline V gene. This CDR3 has 16 amino acids. V was cut by 4 bases and J by 1 base, with 13 bases left in between. The CDR3 here is CASSLLRAGNTGELFF. In nucleotides, the CDR3 is TGCGCCAGCAGCCTTCTTCGAGCGGGGAACACCGGGGAGCTGTTTTTT.

This clone has a handful of counts. The sample has other DNA sequences that encode this CDR3 too. The chain employs TRBV7-9 and TRBJ1-2, with unresolved D. CDR1 is SEHNR and CDR2 is FQNEAQ in the germline V gene (reference sequence). This CDR3 has 12 residues. V was shortened by 1 base and J by 5 bases, with 5 bases between the two germline ends. The CDR3 DNA follows: TGTGCCAGCAGCTTAGAAGGGTATGGCTACACCTTC. Protein sequence: CASSLEGYGYTF.

The chain has TRBV18 and TRBJ2-5, with D uncertain. The length of the CDR3 is 14 residues. With 3 bases removed from V and 1 base from J, the gap between germline ends came to 9 bases. Germline V gene data show CDR1 as KGHSH and CDR2 as LQKENI. This CDR3 reads CASSPAQFQETQYF. CDR3 nucleotides: TGTGCCAGCTCACCTGCCCAGTTCCAAGAGACCCAGTACTTC. The entire variable domain, with the rest obtained from reference TRBV18 and TRBJ2-5, is as follows: NAGVMQNPRHLVRRRGQEARLRCSPMKGHSHVYWYRQLPEEGLKFMVYLQKENIIDESGMPKERFSAEFPKEGPSILRIQQVVRGDSAAYFCASSPAQFQETQYFGPGTRLLVL.

This clone was recorded once. The chain carries TRBV7-2 and TRBJ1-5, with D hard to call. V lost 2 bases and J lost 0, with 8 bases in between. Germline V lookup: CDR1 SGHTA, CDR2 FQGNSA. This CDR3 is built from 15 residues. The CDR3, as DNA: TGTGCCAGCAGCTTACAGCGTTATAGCAATCAGCCCCAGCATTTT. Its protein is CASSLQRYSNQPQHF.

This chain connects TRBV6-5 to TRBJ2-7; no firm D call. From germline, CDR1 is MNHEY and CDR2 SVGAGI. Deletions cut 4 bases from V and 5 bases from J, with 12 bases between. The CDR3 extends over 13 amino acids. The CDR3 region has the DNA TGTGCCAGCAGTTCGTACAAGCGAGACGAGCAGTACTTC. It yields the protein CASSSYKRDEQYF.

The table lists this clone with a few counts. The V call is TRBV6-2 or TRBV6-3, the J call TRBJ1-2; D is undetermined. Trimming pared 0 bases from V and 5 bases from J, leaving 10 bases between. This CDR3 contains 14 residues. Germline V lookup: CDR1 MNHEY, CDR2 SVGEGT. Written as DNA, the CDR3 is TGTGCCAGCAGTTACTCGTCGAACAGTTATGGCTACACCTTC. It encodes CASSYSSNSYGYTF.

CDR3 sequence reads: CASSRGGPFNTEAFF. CDR3 DNA sequence: TGTGCCAGCAGCCGAGGGGGCCCTTTTAACACTGAAGCTTTCTTT. The V gene is TRBV6-5, the J gene TRBJ1-1; 7 bases map to TRBD1. Germline CDR1 MNHEY, CDR2 SVGAGI. The ends lost 6 bases at V and 2 bases at J; junction bases unmatched: 9. This CDR3 spans 15 amino acids.

The chain joins TRBV3-1 (or the pseudogene TRBV3-2) to TRBJ2-1, with 14 bases fitting TRBD2. CDR3 size: 17 residues. V shed 1 base and J 9 bases; nucleotides not matched to a gene: 8. CDR1 and CDR2 (germline): LGHDT, YNNKEL (reference sequence). CDR3 in amino acids: CASSQVPGLAGGGEQFF. CDR3 sequence (DNA): TGTGCCAGCAGCCAAGTTCCCGGACTAGCGGGAGGTGGTGAGCAGTTCTTC.

The genes are TRBV3-1 (or the pseudogene TRBV3-2) and TRBJ1-1; unclear D gene. Germline V gene lookup returns CDR1 LGHDT and CDR2 YNNKEL (reference sequence). V shed 1 base and J shed 1 base, with 4 bases lying between them. CDR3 length equals 13 residues. The DNA for the CDR3 is TGTGCCAGCAGCCAAGTGCCGAACACTGAAGCTTTCTTT. The encoded protein is CASSQVPNTEAFF.

The rearrangement uses TRBV11-2 and TRBJ2-1, with D perhaps matching TRBD2 (5 bases). Germline loops: CDR1 SGHAT, CDR2 FQNNGV. The length of the CDR3 is 13 residues. V was shortened by 5 bases and J by 7 bases, with 12 bases between the two germline ends. CDR3 protein: CASSQGRENEQFF. The CDR3 bases are TGTGCCAGCAGCCAAGGGAGAGAGAATGAGCAGTTCTTC.

The chain employs TRBV23-1 and TRBJ2-3, with 7 bases that match TRBD2. TRBV23-1 is designated an ORF whose function remains uncertain. The V and J ends lost 4 bases and 2 bases, in that order; junction bases with no gene match: 6. The CDR3 contains 15 residues. The CDR3 DNA sequence: TGCGCCAGCAGTCCCGGCGGGAGACTCACAGATACGCAGTATTTT. It codes for CASSPGGRLTDTQYF.

The chain carries TRBV5-6 and TRBJ2-7, with 7 positions matching TRBD1. CDR1 and CDR2 (germline): SGHDT, YYEEEE. The CDR3 extends over 13 amino acids. The ends lost 1 base at V and 3 bases at J; junction bases unmatched: 1. As DNA, the CDR3 is TGTGCCAGCAGCTTGTCAGGGGGCTACGAGCAGTACTTC. This gives the protein CASSLSGGYEQYF.

The chain couples TRBV6-5 to TRBJ1-4; perhaps TRBD1 as D (5 bases). Trimming left V 9 bases short and J 4 bases short, with 12 bases between. CDR1 is MNHEY and CDR2 is SVGAGI in the germline V gene. This CDR3 comprises 13 residues. The CDR3 region has the DNA TGTGCCAGTAGTACAGACAGTAATGAAAAACTGTTTTTT. It encodes CASSTDSNEKLFF.

The V and J genes are TRBV5-1 and TRBJ2-3; 10 bases match TRBD2. The CDR3 extends over 16 amino acids. The germline V gene has CDR1 SGHRS and CDR2 YFSETQ. Trimming at V came to 0 bases and at J to 1 base, leaving 2 bases not matched to a gene. The DNA for the CDR3 is TGCGCCAGCAGCTTGGACCTAGCGGGGGGCACAGATACGCAGTATTTT. The encoded protein is CASSLDLAGGTDTQYF.

J is TRBJ1-1 and V is TRBV10-3; 9 nucleotides agree with TRBD1. The germline CDR1 and CDR2 sequences are ENHRY and SYGVKD. Trimming at V came to 10 bases and at J to 5 bases, leaving 14 bases not matched to a gene. The CDR3 length is 15 residues. CDR3 amino acids: CATGTGTGPGTEAFF. CDR3 nucleotides: TGTGCCACTGGGACAGGGACAGGCCCGGGGACTGAAGCTTTCTTT.

The gene calls are TRBV14 and TRBJ1-1; D possibly corresponds to TRBD1 (5 bases). From germline, CDR1 is SGHDN and CDR2 FVKESK. V was pared by 4 bases and J by 4 bases, with 16 bases between. This CDR3 region has 15 residues. CDR3 in DNA: TGTGCCAGCAGCCCTAATCGGCGGGGCGGCACTGAAGCTTTCTTT. Residues: CASSPNRRGGTEAFF. Looking up the rest from reference TRBV14 and TRBJ1-1 gives the full variable domain: EAGVTQFPSHSVIEKGQTVTLRCDPISGHDNLYWYRRVMGKEIKFLLHFVKESKQDESGMPNNRFLAERTGGTYSTLKVQPAELEDSGVYFCASSPNRRGGTEAFFGQGTRLTVV.

A single count supports this clone. The rearrangement joins TRBV6-5 to TRBJ2-1; D unclear. The CDR3 has 16 residues. V lost 2 bases and J 1 base, leaving 12 bases between the germline ends. The germline V gene encodes CDR1 MNHEY and CDR2 SVGAGI. CDR3 nucleotides: TGTGCCAGCAGTTACACGTCTTTAACGTCCTACAATGAGCAGTTCTTC. Its protein product is CASSYTSLTSYNEQFF.

The chain uses TRBV5-4 and TRBJ2-1, with D tentatively TRBD2 (6 bases). CDR3 length: 16 residues. Trimming cost V 0 bases and J 10 bases, with 20 bases left between them. CDR1 is SGHNT and CDR2 is YYREEE in the germline V gene (reference sequence). The CDR3 nucleotides are TGTGCCAGCAGCTTGGATAGGGCTAGCGCGGGGCAGGAGCAGTTCTTC. Its protein product is CASSLDRASAGQEQFF.

The CDR3 is CASSTDLGHRFNEQFF. Written as DNA, the CDR3 is TGTGCCAGCAGCACTGACTTGGGACACCGTTTTAATGAGCAGTTCTTC. This rearrangement joins TRBV5-4 to TRBJ2-1; possible D gene TRBD1, 6 bases. The germline CDR1 and CDR2 sequences are SGHNT and YYREEE (reference sequence). The ends were cut back, 4 bases at V and 7 bases at J, with 21 bases in the middle. This CDR3 has 16 amino acids.

This clone was seen a handful of times. V gene TRBV15 combines with J gene TRBJ2-7; 13 nucleotides agree with TRBD2. Germline CDR1 LNHNV, CDR2 YYDKDF (reference sequence). This CDR3 has 18 residues. The ends lost 1 base at V and 7 bases at J; junction bases unmatched: 13. The CDR3 spells CATSRGTSGSSSIGEQYF. The CDR3 region has the DNA TGTGCCACCAGCAGAGGGACTAGCGGGAGTAGTAGTATCGGGGAGCAGTACTTC. Filled out from reference TRBV15 and TRBJ2-7, the complete variable domain reads DAMVIQNPRYQVTQFGKPVTLSCSQTLNHNVMYWYQQKSSQAPKLLFHYYDKDFNNEADTPDNFQSRRPNTSFCFLDIRSPGLGDTAMYLCATSRGTSGSSSIGEQYFGPGTRLTVT.

This sequence joins TRBV5-4 and TRBJ2-1, with D perhaps matching TRBD1 or TRBD2 (5 bases each). Germline V CDR1 and CDR2: SGHNT, YYREEE (reference sequence). The CDR3 length is 18 residues. Trimming stripped 3 bases from V and 1 base from J, with 20 bases between. The CDR3 region is CASSYNTGTPGSYNEQFF. The DNA of the CDR3 is TGTGCCAGCAGCTACAACACCGGGACCCCTGGTTCCTACAATGAGCAGTTCTTC. Variable domain in full (rest from reference TRBV5-4 and TRBJ2-1): ETGVTQSPTHLIKTRGQQVTLRCSSQSGHNTVSWYQQALGQGPQFIFQYYREEENGRGNFPPRFSGLQFPNYSSELNVNALELDDSALYLCASSYNTGTPGSYNEQFFGPGTRLTVL.

The rearrangement joins TRBV30 to TRBJ1-4, with 8 bases that match TRBD1. The V gene's germline CDR1 is GTSNPN and CDR2 SVGIG (reference sequence). V lost 2 bases, J lost 8 bases, and 10 bases stayed unmatched. CDR3 length: 15 amino acids. The CDR3 DNA reads TGTGCCTGGAGTTGGACAGGGAGCTTAAGCGAAAAACTGTTTTTT. Translating it yields CAWSWTGSLSEKLFF.

With respect to this clone: The same CDR3 also results from other DNA sequences found in this sample. This chain uses TRBV18 with TRBJ1-4; unclear D gene. V was clipped by 4 bases and J by 3 bases, with 6 bases between them. The germline V gene encodes CDR1 KGHSH and CDR2 LQKENI. The CDR3 extends over 13 amino acids. This chain's CDR3 is CASSRGANEKLFF. Written as DNA, the CDR3 is TGTGCCAGCTCACGCGGAGCTAATGAAAAACTGTTTTTT.

J is TRBJ1-1 and V is TRBV6-2 or TRBV6-3; 11 bases fit TRBD1. The germline V gene encodes CDR1 MNHEY and CDR2 SVGEGT. After removal of 5 bases from V and 6 bases from J, the junction contained 2 bases not matched to a gene. The CDR3 length is 13 residues. The CDR3: CASSRTGGPEAFF. CDR3 bases: TGTGCCAGCAGTCGGACAGGGGGCCCTGAAGCTTTCTTT.